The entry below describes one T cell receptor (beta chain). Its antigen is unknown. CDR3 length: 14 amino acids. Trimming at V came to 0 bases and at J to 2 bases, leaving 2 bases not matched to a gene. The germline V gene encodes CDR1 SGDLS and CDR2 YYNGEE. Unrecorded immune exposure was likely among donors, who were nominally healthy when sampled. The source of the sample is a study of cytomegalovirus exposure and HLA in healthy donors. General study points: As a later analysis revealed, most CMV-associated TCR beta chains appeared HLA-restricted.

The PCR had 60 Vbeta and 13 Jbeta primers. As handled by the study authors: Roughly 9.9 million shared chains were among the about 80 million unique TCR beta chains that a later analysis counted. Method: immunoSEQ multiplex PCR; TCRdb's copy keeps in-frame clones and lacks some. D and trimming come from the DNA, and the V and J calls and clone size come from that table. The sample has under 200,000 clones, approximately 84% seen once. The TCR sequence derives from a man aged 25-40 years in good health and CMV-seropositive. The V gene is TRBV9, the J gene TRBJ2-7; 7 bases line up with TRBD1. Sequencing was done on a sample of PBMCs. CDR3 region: CASSVAQGAYEQYF. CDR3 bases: TGTGCCAGCAGCGTAGCCCAGGGGGCCTACGAGCAGTACTTC. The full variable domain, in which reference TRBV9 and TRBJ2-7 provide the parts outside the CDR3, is DSGVTQTPKHLITATGQRVTLRCSPRSGDLSVYWYQQSLDQGLQFLIQYYNGEERAKGNILERFSAQQFPDLHSELNLSSLELGDSALYFCASSVAQGAYEQYFGPGTRLTVT.